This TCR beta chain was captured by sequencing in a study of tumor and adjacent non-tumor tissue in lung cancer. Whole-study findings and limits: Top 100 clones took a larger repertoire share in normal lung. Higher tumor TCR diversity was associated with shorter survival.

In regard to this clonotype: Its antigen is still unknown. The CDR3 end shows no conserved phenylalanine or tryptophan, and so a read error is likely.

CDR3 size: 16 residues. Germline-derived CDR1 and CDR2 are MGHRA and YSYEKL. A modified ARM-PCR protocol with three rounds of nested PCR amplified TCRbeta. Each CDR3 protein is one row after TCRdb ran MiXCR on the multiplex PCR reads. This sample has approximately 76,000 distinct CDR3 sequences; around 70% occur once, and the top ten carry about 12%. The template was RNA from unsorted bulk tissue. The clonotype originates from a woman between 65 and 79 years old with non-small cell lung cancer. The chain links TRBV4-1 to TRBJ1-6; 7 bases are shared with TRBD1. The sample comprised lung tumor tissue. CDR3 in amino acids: CASSRAPGTDNSLLHS. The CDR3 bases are TGCGCCAGCAGCCGAGCCCCAGGGACAGATAATTCACTCCTCCACTCT.